This T cell receptor (beta chain) emerged from a study of identical twins. TCRdb re-called the 5' RACE reads through MiXCR, storing one row per CDR3 protein. The table lists 450,000 or so distinct CDR3 sequences, approximately 15% of them singletons, with about 0.52% in the top ten. This clonotype was seen a few times. Its antigen is currently unknown. Regarding the study as a whole: Modelling approaches yielded underestimates of out-of-frame TCR alpha sharing between monozygotic twins. Analyses of zero insertions could be partly confounded by invariant MAIT and iNKT cells. Its conclusions, products of cross-sectional statistical analysis, did not come from following the same donors.

Germline CDR1 and CDR2: SQVTM and ANQGSEA. The CDR3 spans 14 residues. Trimming removed 6 bases from V and 6 bases from J, with 20 bases in between. In addition, the sample was reused for a study of yellow fever vaccine responses in identical twins.

This chain connects TRBV29-1 to TRBJ1-2; TRBD1 might be the D (5 bases). Material: CD4+ T cells sorted from blood. This TCR derives from a woman younger than 35 in good health. DNA of the CDR3: TGCAGCGTGGGATCCTCCGGGACGAAGAATGGCTACACCTTC. Translating it yields CSVGSSGTKNGYTF.